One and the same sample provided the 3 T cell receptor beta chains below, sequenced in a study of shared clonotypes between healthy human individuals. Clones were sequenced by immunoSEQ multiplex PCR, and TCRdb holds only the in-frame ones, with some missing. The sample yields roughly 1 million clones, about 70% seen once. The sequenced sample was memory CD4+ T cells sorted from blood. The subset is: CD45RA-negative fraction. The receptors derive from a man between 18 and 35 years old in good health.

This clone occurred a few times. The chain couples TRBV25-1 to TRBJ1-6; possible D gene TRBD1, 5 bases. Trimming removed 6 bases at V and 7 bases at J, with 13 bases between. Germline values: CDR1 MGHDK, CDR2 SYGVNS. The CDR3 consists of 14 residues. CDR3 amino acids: CASRELGVNSPLHF. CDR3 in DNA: TGTGCCAGCAGGGAGTTGGGGGTCAATTCACCCCTCCACTTT.

In nucleotides, the CDR3 is TGTGCCAGCAGTTCCCCTGACAGGGTATATCAGCCCCAGCATTTT. It yields the protein CASSSPDRVYQPQHF. The V and J genes are TRBV28 and TRBJ1-5; the match to TRBD1 covers 7 bases. CDR3 length: 15 residues. Trimming removed 4 bases from V and 5 bases from J; junction bases left unmatched: 8. Germline CDR1 reads MDHEN; CDR2 reads SYDVKM.

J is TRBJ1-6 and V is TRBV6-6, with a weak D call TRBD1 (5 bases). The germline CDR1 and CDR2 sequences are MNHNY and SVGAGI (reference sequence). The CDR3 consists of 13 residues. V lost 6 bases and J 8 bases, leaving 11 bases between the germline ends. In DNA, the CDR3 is TGTGCCAGCAGGGGGACGAGTGATTCACCCCTCCACTTT. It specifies CASRGTSDSPLHF.